The 26 T cell receptor beta chains presented below share a single source sample, sequenced in a study of blood T cell repertoires in COVID-19. Clones were sequenced by immunoSEQ multiplex PCR, and TCRdb holds only the in-frame ones, with some missing. The table includes about 270,000 clones, about 89% detected once. Sequences were obtained from peripheral blood. All receptors derive from a man between 40 and 49 years old with active or convalescent COVID-19.

This chain connects TRBV9 to TRBJ1-3; 7 nucleotides match TRBD1. J lost 4 bases, V lost 4 bases, and 2 bases had no gene match. The CDR3 runs 13 residues. Germline assignment: CDR1 SGDLS and CDR2 YYNGEE. CDR3 nucleotide sequence: TGTGCCAGCAGCCAGGACAGGGGAAACACCATATATTTT. This codes for CASSQDRGNTIYF.

The table lists this clone with a count of one. V usage is TRBV5-1 and J usage is TRBJ2-1, with TRBD2 matching over 9 bases. This CDR3 has 17 amino acids. From germline, CDR1 is SGHRS and CDR2 YFSETQ. The junction had 9 bases not matched to a gene; V was cut back by 4 bases and J by 1 base. CDR3 nucleotide sequence: TGCGCCAGCAGCGGATTTAGCGGGAGAGGGTCCTACAATGAGCAGTTCTTC. This gives the protein CASSGFSGRGSYNEQFF.

The CDR3 DNA is TGTGCCTGGGTCCCCGTCCTAGCGAGAACTGAAGCTTTCTTT. As protein: CAWVPVLARTEAFF. The V call is TRBV30, the J call TRBJ1-1; D remains ambiguous. V was trimmed by 5 bases and J by 5 bases, leaving 18 bases between them. This CDR3 spans 14 amino acids. Germline V gene lookup returns CDR1 GTSNPN and CDR2 SVGIG (reference sequence).

This chain joins TRBV5-5 and TRBJ2-2; no firm D call. Germline V lookup: CDR1 SGHKS, CDR2 YYEKEE (reference sequence). This CDR3 spans 16 amino acids. V lost 4 bases and J 0 bases, leaving 13 bases between the germline ends. CDR3 DNA: TGTGCCAGCAGCCGCGTAACAGACGCGAACACCGGGGAGCTGTTTTTT. Residues: CASSRVTDANTGELFF.

This clone was counted between two and nine times. The gene calls are TRBV27 and TRBJ1-2; D might be TRBD1 (6 bases). The ends were cut back, 5 bases at V and 4 bases at J, with 11 bases in the middle. This CDR3 has 13 amino acids. Germline CDR1 and CDR2: MNHEY and SMNVEV (reference sequence). CDR3: CASSLTGSYGYTF. Here the CDR3 DNA reads TGTGCCAGCAGTCTCACAGGGTCCTATGGCTACACCTTC.

The V call is TRBV5-1, the J call TRBJ1-5, with 8 bases fitting TRBD1. Germline V gene sequence: CDR1 SGHRS, CDR2 YFSETQ. The CDR3 totals 19 residues. The V segment lost 1 base and the J segment 0 bases; nucleotides outside the gene matches: 12. The CDR3, as DNA: TGCGCCAGCAGCTTGACTCCGGCAGGGGGCGAGACTAGCAATCAGCCCCAGCATTTT. Protein product: CASSLTPAGGETSNQPQHF.

V and J are TRBV9 and TRBJ2-5; TRBD2 might be the D (6 bases). The V end lost 2 bases, the J end lost 2 bases, and 10 bases lay between the germline ends. Germline V lookup: CDR1 SGDLS, CDR2 YYNGEE. The CDR3 has 14 amino acids. The CDR3, as DNA: TGTGCCAGCAGCGTGGGGGGAATTCAAGAGACCCAGTACTTC. This sequence encodes CASSVGGIQETQYF.

This clone was recorded once. V usage is TRBV2 and J usage is TRBJ2-1; TRBD2 aligns across 9 bases. CDR1 is SNHLY, CDR2 FYNNEI, per germline. With V trimmed by 7 bases and J by 3 bases, 1 base remained unmatched. The CDR3 extends over 13 amino acids. CDR3 in amino acids: CASKAGGYNEQFF. CDR3 nucleotides: TGTGCCAGCAAAGCGGGGGGCTACAATGAGCAGTTCTTC.

The sample holds a few counts of this clone. The chain links TRBV7-9 to TRBJ2-7; weak D call: TRBD2 (5 bases). Germline V gives CDR1 SEHNR, CDR2 FQNEAQ (reference sequence). This CDR3 is built from 12 residues. V dropped 3 bases and J dropped 5 bases, with 8 bases sitting between them. CDR3 loop: CASSLDWHEQYF. The CDR3 coding sequence is TGTGCCAGCAGCTTGGACTGGCACGAGCAGTACTTC.

The chain recombines TRBV11-3 with TRBJ1-1; D is unclear. Deletions cut 5 bases from V and 0 bases from J, with 19 bases between. The CDR3 has 17 residues. Germline V gene lookup returns CDR1 SGHNT and CDR2 YENEEA. The CDR3 sequence is CASSQPFLGAMNTEAFF. The CDR3, as DNA: TGTGCCAGCAGCCAGCCCTTTCTGGGAGCCATGAACACTGAAGCTTTCTTT. Based on the CDR3 plus reference TRBV11-3 and TRBJ1-1, the full variable domain is EAGVVQSPRYKIIEKKQPVAFWCNPISGHNTLYWYLQNLGQGPELLIRYENEEAVDDSQLPKDRFSAERLKGVDSTLKIQPAELGDSAVYLCASSQPFLGAMNTEAFFGQGTRLTVV.

This clone was seen a single time. The chain couples TRBV5-5 to TRBJ1-1, with D perhaps matching TRBD1 (6 bases). Germline-derived CDR1 and CDR2 are SGHKS and YYEKEE (reference sequence). V gave up 0 bases and J gave up 3 bases, with 12 bases separating them. The CDR3 has 15 amino acids. CDR3 nucleotide sequence: TGTGCCAGCAGCTTGGCCCCCGGGACATACACTGAAGCTTTCTTT. It is translated as CASSLAPGTYTEAFF.

The chain links TRBV11-1 to TRBJ1-6; D ambiguous. Per the germline V gene, CDR1 is SGHAT and CDR2 is FQDESV (reference sequence). The CDR3 extends over 14 amino acids. V was trimmed by 2 bases and J by 7 bases, leaving 9 bases between them. Here the CDR3 DNA reads TGTGCCAGCAGCTTATTATCCGGGAATTCACCCCTCCACTTT. Protein product: CASSLLSGNSPLHF.

J is TRBJ2-7 and V is TRBV6-1; D is uncertain. CDR3 length equals 13 residues. CDR1 is MNHNS and CDR2 is SASEGT in the germline V gene. V was cut by 1 base and J by 2 bases, with 6 bases left in between. CDR3 bases: TGTGCCAGCAGTGAAGTGAGTGCCTACGAGCAGTACTTC. Amino acids: CASSEVSAYEQYF.

This clone was seen a single time. This sequence joins TRBV9 and TRBJ2-7; no clear D. V dropped 4 bases and J dropped 4 bases, with 6 bases sitting between them. Germline V lookup: CDR1 SGDLS, CDR2 YYNGEE. The CDR3 runs 11 residues. The DNA for the CDR3 is TGTGCCAGCAGCCCCGGGTACGAGCAGTACTTC. Translation: CASSPGYEQYF.

The chain employs TRBV18 and TRBJ1-6; 7 bases agree with TRBD1. V was pared by 3 bases and J by 6 bases, with 5 bases of the junction left unmatched. Per germline, CDR1 KGHSH and CDR2 LQKENI. The CDR3 loop spans 15 amino acids. CDR3 nucleotides: TGTGCCAGCTCACCGGCGGGACAGTCTAATTCACCCCTCCACTTT. This codes for CASSPAGQSNSPLHF.

The DNA for the CDR3 is TGCGCCAGCAGCCAGTCAAGGGACTCGGGGAGGGGAAAGGAGCAGTACTTC. It codes for CASSQSRDSGRGKEQYF. The V and J genes are TRBV4-1 and TRBJ2-7; 7 bases line up with TRBD2. Germline V gene lookup returns CDR1 MGHRA and CDR2 YSYEKL. V shed 3 bases, J shed 7 bases, and the junction held 18 bases outside the gene matches. The CDR3 runs 17 residues.

The gene calls are TRBV3-1 (or the pseudogene TRBV3-2) and TRBJ1-5; tentative D call: TRBD1 (6 bases). V was trimmed by 0 bases and J by 7 bases, leaving 13 bases between them. Germline V gene lookup returns CDR1 LGHDT and CDR2 YNNKEL (reference sequence). The CDR3 has 15 residues. The CDR3 region is CASSQERGLGQPQHF. CDR3 coding DNA: TGTGCCAGCAGCCAAGAGAGGGGGTTGGGGCAGCCCCAGCATTTT.

The V and J genes are TRBV6-6 and TRBJ2-1, with 9 positions matching TRBD2. V shed 6 bases, J shed 9 bases, and the junction held 12 bases outside the gene matches. Looked up from germline, CDR1 is MNHNY and CDR2 is SVGAGI (reference sequence). The CDR3 consists of 15 residues. CDR3 DNA sequence: TGTGCCAGCAGGCCTCATAGCGGGAGCTCCCTTGAGCAGTTCTTC. It specifies CASRPHSGSSLEQFF.

V and J are TRBV19 and TRBJ2-7; 12 bases align to TRBD1. CDR1 and CDR2 from the germline V gene are LNHDA and SQIVND (reference sequence). The CDR3 is 15 amino acids. Losses at the gene ends were 5 bases for V and 4 bases for J; bases not matched to a gene: 6. The chain's CDR3 is CASSSGTGGYYEQYF. CDR3 in DNA: TGTGCCAGTAGTTCAGGGACAGGGGGCTATTACGAGCAGTACTTC.

In DNA form, the CDR3 reads TGCGCCAGCACCGGACAGGGGTACGACGAGCAGTACTTC. Translation gives CASTGQGYDEQYF. The chain employs TRBV4-1 and TRBJ2-7; 9 bases are a match to TRBD1. Germline CDR1 and CDR2: MGHRA and YSYEKL. The ends lost 7 bases at V and 5 bases at J; junction bases unmatched: 6. The CDR3 spans 13 residues.

This chain uses TRBV9 with TRBJ2-7; 13 positions agree with TRBD2. Looked up from germline, CDR1 is SGDLS and CDR2 is YYNGEE. This CDR3 is built from 16 residues. V lost 4 bases, J lost 4 bases, and 8 bases stayed unmatched. This chain's CDR3 is CASSPWTSGSLYEQYF. CDR3 bases: TGTGCCAGCAGCCCGTGGACTAGCGGGAGTCTATACGAGCAGTACTTC.

CDR3 sequence (DNA): TGTGCCAGCAGATCGACAGGGCGGGTCACTGAAGCTTTCTTT. Amino acid sequence: CASRSTGRVTEAFF. The chain carries TRBV28 and TRBJ1-1; 7 positions match TRBD1. V lost 6 bases and J lost 4; bases outside the gene matches: 8. CDR1 and CDR2 from the germline V gene are MDHEN and SYDVKM. The CDR3 length is 14 residues.

The rearrangement links TRBV30 to TRBJ1-6; 7 bases map to TRBD1. The CDR3 extends over 15 amino acids. The J segment lost 10 bases and the V segment lost 1 base, leaving 10 bases of the junction unmatched. The germline CDR1 and CDR2 sequences are GTSNPN and SVGIG (reference sequence). This CDR3 reads CAWSAGQARGSPLHF. CDR3 nucleotide sequence: TGTGCCTGGAGTGCAGGACAGGCCCGAGGATCACCCCTCCACTTT.

The chain recombines TRBV11-2 with TRBJ1-4; a possible D gene is TRBD1 (5 bases). The CDR3 contains 14 residues. V lost 2 bases and J lost 4, with 8 bases in between. Per the germline V gene, CDR1 is SGHAT and CDR2 is FQNNGV. Here the CDR3 DNA reads TGTGCCAGCAGCTTAAGCGGGGGTAATGAAAAACTGTTTTTT. It codes for CASSLSGGNEKLFF.

The chain recombines TRBV10-3 with TRBJ1-1, with D perhaps matching TRBD1 (5 bases). Per germline, CDR1 ENHRY and CDR2 SYGVKD. The CDR3 loop spans 13 amino acids. V was shortened by 10 bases and J by 0 bases, with 12 bases between the two germline ends. This CDR3 reads CATRGTLNTEAFF. For the CDR3, the DNA is TGTGCCACCCGGGGGACTTTGAACACTGAAGCTTTCTTT.

The J gene is TRBJ2-3, the V gene TRBV6-1; 8 nucleotides align to TRBD2. CDR3 length: 16 residues. Germline trimming cut 2 bases from V and 8 bases from J; bases unmatched to any gene: 12. Germline-derived CDR1 and CDR2 are MNHNS and SASEGT. Here the CDR3 DNA reads TGTGCCAGCAGTGAACTCGGGGGGGTGGCGCAAGGTACGCAGTATTTT. Translation gives CASSELGGVAQGTQYF.